This TCR beta chain was sequenced in a study of shared clonotypes between healthy human individuals (TCRdb year 2020). Context from the whole study: Three men and a couple of women, aged 18 to 49 years, made up the cohort. For each donor, three plates each were used for CD4 naive and CD4 memory, two plates were used for CD8 naive, and one plate was used for CD8 memory. Blood TCR repertoires of five healthy adults were deeply sequenced to estimate repertoire size and the extent of clonotype sharing between individuals. Libraries were prepared and TCR repertoires were sequenced by different laboratories using diverse techniques, in order to increase sequencing depth and limit assay-specific biases. Between about 0.94 and 10 billion PBMCs per donor were obtained by leukapheresis. Points the paper makes about the study in general: Compared with non-shared clonotypes, clonotypes shared by all four sorted-subset donors had higher generation probabilities. Even with the large sequencing depth, rarefaction of the sorted-subset datasets indicated that sequencing was incomplete. Estimated clonotype richness was generally larger for naive than for memory subsets. Based on pairwise subsampling, the degree of clonotype sharing among donors was expected to be affected by sequencing depth. Because the study included a small number of donors, the genetic and exposure-history diversity represented was limited. When four donors were compared, the shared fraction of clonotypes was roughly 4.8% for naive CD4, 3% to 4% for naive CD8, 2% to 2.5% for memory CD4, and 0.3% to 0.5% for memory CD8. Sampling was restricted to blood, and TCR repertoires in tissue are likely to differ from TCR repertoires in blood.

According to the germline V gene, CDR1 reads MDHEN and CDR2 reads SYDVKM. Spanning cysteine to phenylalanine, the CDR3 consists of 14 amino acids. This entry keeps only the CDR3 DNA: 42 bases, framed from base 1. The donors were healthy, HIV-negative adults who had no recently reported acute infections or vaccinations. Every donor was a Caucasian adult residing in Nashville, Tennessee, USA. Magnetic negative selection was used to enrich CD4+ T cells, after which naive cells were positively selected on CD45RA and the negative fraction became the memory subset. Blood was obtained by leukapheresis, after which PBMCs were separated by Ficoll-Histopaque density gradient centrifugation and cryopreserved in liquid nitrogen vapor phase. Analytical flow cytometry was used to check the purity and quantity of each magnetically sorted T cell population. Genomic DNA was isolated from every sorted fraction and measured by UV absorbance on a Nanodrop 2000c.

On this clone: Its specific antigen is unknown. The junction departs from germline at one end; a sequencing error may be responsible.

TCR CDR3 regions were amplified from genomic DNA by multiplex PCR using the deep immunoSEQ assay. Extracted genomic DNA from each cell subset was distributed evenly across all wells of several immunoSEQ 96-well plates, and each plate was treated as a replicate. For sorted subsets, about 200 ng genomic DNA, equal to some 30,000 T cell genomes, was loaded into each replicate PCR. The purified libraries were quantified using a Qubit 3.0 fluorometer, sized with a Bioanalyzer 2100, and then quantified again using the KAPA Library Quantification kit. A separate single-read 150-cycle Illumina NextSeq 550 flow cell was used to sequence each immunoSEQ 96-well plate. On the authors' methods: Because the immunoSEQ output included only junctional sequences and no quality scores, the filtering could not be the same as the filtering used for full-length reads. To assign V/J genes and CDR3, sequences were annotated using PyIR, a Python wrapper for IgBLAST v1.9, with IMGT germline references. Any read was removed if the V/J assignment was weak (E-value above 1e-6), the CDR3 was missing, or the read contained stop codons, out-of-frame junctions, or ambiguous translated residues. V3J clonotypes were defined by identical inferred V gene, J gene, and CDR3 amino acid sequence. To compute the percentage overlap between repertoires, the number of shared unique clonotypes was divided by the size of the smaller repertoire. Three approaches were used to assess repertoire richness: RTK rarefaction, the Chao1 estimator, and Recon v2.1 estimates of unobserved clonotypes. OLGA was used to compute generation probabilities for all TCRbeta clonotypes that the gDNA method yielded from four donors. Entries here come from immuneACCESS through TCRdb and include only in-frame sequences with V and J called. Some clones fail to appear in such tables; in the studies checked, an unresolved V gene covers under half of the shortfall, and the cause of the remainder is unknown. That table is the source of V, J and clone size, and D and trimming were worked out from the DNA. The sample has 2.3 million or so clones on record, approximately 93% of them singletons. About 0.39% of the sample is held by the ten biggest clonotypes.

What was sequenced was naive CD4+ T cells from PBMCs. This specimen's cell subset or site label, interpreted: CD45RA+ positively selected. This sequence originates from a man aged 18-30 years in good health. Some clones in this sample may be carry-over from other donors' samples. The sequence links TRBV28 to TRBJ2-3, with 7 middle bases fitting TRBD1. The CDR3 region reads CASSLYSRTGTQYF. The DNA is TGTGCCAGCAGTTTATATTCGCGGACAGGTACGCAGTATTTT.